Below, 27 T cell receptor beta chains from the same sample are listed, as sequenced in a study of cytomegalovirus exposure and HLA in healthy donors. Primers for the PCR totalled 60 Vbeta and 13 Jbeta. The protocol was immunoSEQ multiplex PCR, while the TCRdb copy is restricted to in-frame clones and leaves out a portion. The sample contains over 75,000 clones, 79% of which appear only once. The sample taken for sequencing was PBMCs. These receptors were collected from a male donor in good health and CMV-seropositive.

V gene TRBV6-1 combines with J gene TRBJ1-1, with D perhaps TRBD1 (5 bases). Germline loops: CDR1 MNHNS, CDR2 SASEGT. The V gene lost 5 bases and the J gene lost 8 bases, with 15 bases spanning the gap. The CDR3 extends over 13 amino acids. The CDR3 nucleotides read TGTGCCAGCAGTAAGGACCCAGGGAGGGAAGCTTTCTTT. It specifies CASSKDPGREAFF.

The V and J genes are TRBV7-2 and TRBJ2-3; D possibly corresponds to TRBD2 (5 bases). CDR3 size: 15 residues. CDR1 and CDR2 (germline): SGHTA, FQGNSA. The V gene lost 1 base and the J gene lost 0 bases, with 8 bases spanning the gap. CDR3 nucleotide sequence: TGTGCCAGCAGCTTAGAGCGACTAAGCACAGATACGCAGTATTTT. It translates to CASSLERLSTDTQYF. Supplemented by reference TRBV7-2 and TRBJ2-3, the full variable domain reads GAGVSQSPSNKVTEKGKDVELRCDPISGHTALYWYRQSLGQGLEFLIYFQGNSAPDKSGLPSDRFSAERTGGSVSTLTIQRTQQEDSAVYLCASSLERLSTDTQYFGPGTRLTVL.

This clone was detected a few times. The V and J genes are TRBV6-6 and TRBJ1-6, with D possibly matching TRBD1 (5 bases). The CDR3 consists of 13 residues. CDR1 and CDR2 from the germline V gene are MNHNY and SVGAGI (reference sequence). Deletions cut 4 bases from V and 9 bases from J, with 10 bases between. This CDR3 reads CASSSIQGSPLHF. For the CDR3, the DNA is TGTGCCAGCAGTTCCATTCAGGGTTCACCCCTCCACTTT.

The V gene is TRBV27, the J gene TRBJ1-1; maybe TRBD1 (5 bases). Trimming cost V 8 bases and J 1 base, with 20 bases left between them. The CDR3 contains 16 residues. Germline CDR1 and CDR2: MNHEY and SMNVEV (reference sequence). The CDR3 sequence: CASGVPGGVSNTEAFF. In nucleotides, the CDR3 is TGTGCCAGCGGTGTCCCTGGGGGGGTTTCGAACACTGAAGCTTTCTTT.

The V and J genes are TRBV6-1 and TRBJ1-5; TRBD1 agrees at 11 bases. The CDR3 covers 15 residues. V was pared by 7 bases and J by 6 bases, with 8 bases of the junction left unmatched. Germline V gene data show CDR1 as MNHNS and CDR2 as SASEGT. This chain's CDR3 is CASNLGQGAFQPQHF. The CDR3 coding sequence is TGTGCCAGCAACCTAGGACAGGGGGCTTTTCAGCCCCAGCATTTT.

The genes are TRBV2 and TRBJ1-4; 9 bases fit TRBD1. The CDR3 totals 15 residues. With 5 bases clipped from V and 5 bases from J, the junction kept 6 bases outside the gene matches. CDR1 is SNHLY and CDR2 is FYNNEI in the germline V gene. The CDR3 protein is CASSSTGGKNEKLFF. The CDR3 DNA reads TGTGCCAGCAGTTCCACAGGGGGCAAGAATGAAAAACTGTTTTTT.

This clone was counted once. DNA of the CDR3: TGTGCCAGCTCACCACGGACAGGGTGGGCAGATACGCAGTATTTT. Translating it yields CASSPRTGWADTQYF. V and J are TRBV18 and TRBJ2-3; 8 bases match TRBD1. CDR3 length equals 15 residues. The V gene end was trimmed by 1 base and the J gene end by 4 bases; junction bases not matched to a gene: 4. In germline, CDR1 is KGHSH, CDR2 LQKENI.

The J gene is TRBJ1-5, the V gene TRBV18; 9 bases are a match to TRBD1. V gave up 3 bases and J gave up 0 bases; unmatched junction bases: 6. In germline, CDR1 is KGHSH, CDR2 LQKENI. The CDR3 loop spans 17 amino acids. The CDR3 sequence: CASSPRTGDYSNQPQHF. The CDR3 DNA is TGTGCCAGCTCACCTAGGACAGGGGACTATAGCAATCAGCCCCAGCATTTT.

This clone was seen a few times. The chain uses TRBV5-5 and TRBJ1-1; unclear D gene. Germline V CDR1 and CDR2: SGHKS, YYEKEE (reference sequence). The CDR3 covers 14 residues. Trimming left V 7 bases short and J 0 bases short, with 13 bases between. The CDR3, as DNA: TGTGCCAGCCAGCCCCGTCGGGTGAACACTGAAGCTTTCTTT. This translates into CASQPRRVNTEAFF.

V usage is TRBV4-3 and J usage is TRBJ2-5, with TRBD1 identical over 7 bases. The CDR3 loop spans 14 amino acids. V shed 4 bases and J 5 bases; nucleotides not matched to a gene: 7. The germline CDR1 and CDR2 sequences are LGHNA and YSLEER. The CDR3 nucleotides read TGCGCCAGCAGCCTTGACAGGGTAATGGAGACCCAGTACTTC. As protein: CASSLDRVMETQYF.

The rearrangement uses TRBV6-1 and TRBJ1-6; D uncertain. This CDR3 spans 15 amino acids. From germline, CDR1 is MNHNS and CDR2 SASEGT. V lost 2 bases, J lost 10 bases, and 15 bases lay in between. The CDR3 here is CASSETPSLLSPLHF. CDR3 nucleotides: TGTGCCAGCAGTGAAACCCCTAGCTTATTGTCACCCCTCCACTTT.

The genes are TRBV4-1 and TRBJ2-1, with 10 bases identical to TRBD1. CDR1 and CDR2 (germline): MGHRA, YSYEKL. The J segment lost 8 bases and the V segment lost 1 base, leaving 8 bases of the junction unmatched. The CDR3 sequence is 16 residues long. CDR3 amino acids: CASSQVGGQGFHEQFF. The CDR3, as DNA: TGCGCCAGCAGCCAAGTCGGGGGACAGGGGTTCCATGAGCAGTTCTTC.

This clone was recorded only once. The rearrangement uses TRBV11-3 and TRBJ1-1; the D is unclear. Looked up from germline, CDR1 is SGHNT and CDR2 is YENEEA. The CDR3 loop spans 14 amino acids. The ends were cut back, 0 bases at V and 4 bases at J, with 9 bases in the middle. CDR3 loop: CASSLDLAGTEAFF. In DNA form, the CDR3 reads TGTGCCAGCAGCTTAGACTTGGCAGGCACTGAAGCTTTCTTT.

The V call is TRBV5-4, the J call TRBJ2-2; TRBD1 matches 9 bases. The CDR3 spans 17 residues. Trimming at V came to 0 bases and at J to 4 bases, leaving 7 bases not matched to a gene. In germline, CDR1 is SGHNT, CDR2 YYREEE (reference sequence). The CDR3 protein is CASSLAGTGSATGELFF. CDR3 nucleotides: TGTGCCAGCAGCTTGGCCGGGACAGGGTCGGCCACCGGGGAGCTGTTTTTT.

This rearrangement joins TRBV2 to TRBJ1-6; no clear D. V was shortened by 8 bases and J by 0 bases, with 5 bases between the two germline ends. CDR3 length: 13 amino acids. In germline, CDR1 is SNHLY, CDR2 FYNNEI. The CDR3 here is CASSGSYNSPLHF. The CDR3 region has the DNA TGTGCCAGCTCGGGCTCCTATAATTCACCCCTCCACTTT.

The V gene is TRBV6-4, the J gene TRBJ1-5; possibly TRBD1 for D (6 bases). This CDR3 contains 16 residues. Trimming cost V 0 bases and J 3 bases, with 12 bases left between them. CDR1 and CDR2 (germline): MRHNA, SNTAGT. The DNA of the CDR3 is TGTGCCAGCAGTGACTCCGGGACACGCGTCAATCAGCCCCAGCATTTT. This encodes CASSDSGTRVNQPQHF.

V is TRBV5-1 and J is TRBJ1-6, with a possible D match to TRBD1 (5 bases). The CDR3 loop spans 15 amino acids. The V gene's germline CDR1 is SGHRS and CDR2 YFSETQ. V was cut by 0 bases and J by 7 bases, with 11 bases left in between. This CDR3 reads CASSLVVQENSPLHF. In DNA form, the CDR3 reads TGCGCCAGCAGCTTGGTGGTACAGGAGAATTCACCCCTCCACTTT.

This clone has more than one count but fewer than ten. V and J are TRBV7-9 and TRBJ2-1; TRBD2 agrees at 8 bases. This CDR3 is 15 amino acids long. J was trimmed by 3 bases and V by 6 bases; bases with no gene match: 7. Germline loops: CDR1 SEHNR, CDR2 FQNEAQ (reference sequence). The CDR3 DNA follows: TGTGCCAGCAGTCGATCAAGCGGGGGCTACAATGAGCAGTTCTTC. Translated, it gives CASSRSSGGYNEQFF.

CDR3 region: CASSSKPGTGAFF. The CDR3 DNA is TGTGCCAGCAGCTCTAAACCTGGGACTGGGGCTTTCTTT. V is TRBV7-2 and J is TRBJ1-1; perhaps TRBD1 as D (5 bases). V lost 4 bases to trimming and J lost 11 bases, with 17 bases between them. CDR1 SGHTA and CDR2 FQGNSA come from the germline V gene. CDR3 length: 13 amino acids. Full variable domain (rest looked up from reference TRBV7-2 and TRBJ1-1): GAGVSQSPSNKVTEKGKDVELRCDPISGHTALYWYRQSLGQGLEFLIYFQGNSAPDKSGLPSDRFSAERTGGSVSTLTIQRTQQEDSAVYLCASSSKPGTGAFFGQGTRLTVV.

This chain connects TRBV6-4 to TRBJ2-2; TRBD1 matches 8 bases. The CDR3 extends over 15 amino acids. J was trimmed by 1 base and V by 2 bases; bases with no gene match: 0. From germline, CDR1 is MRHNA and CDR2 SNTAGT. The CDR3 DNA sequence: TGTGCCAGCAGTGACGGACAGGGGAACACCGGGGAGCTGTTTTTT. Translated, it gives CASSDGQGNTGELFF.

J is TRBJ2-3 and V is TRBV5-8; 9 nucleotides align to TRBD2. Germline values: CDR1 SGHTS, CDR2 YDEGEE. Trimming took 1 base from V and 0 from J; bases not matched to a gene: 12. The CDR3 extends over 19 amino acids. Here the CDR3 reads CASSLITSGGHLSTDTQYF. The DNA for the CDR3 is TGTGCCAGCAGCTTGATCACGAGCGGGGGGCACCTCAGCACAGATACGCAGTATTTT.

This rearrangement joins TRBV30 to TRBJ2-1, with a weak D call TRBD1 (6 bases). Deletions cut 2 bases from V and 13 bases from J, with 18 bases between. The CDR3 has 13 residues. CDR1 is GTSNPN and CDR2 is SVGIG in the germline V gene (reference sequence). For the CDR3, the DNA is TGTGCCTGGAGTATCGGCAGGGGAGTGTTCCAGTTCTTC. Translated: CAWSIGRGVFQFF.

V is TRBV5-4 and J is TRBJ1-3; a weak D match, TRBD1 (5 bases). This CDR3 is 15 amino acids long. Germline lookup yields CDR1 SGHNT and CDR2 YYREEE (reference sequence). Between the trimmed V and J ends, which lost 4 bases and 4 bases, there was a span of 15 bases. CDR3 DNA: TGTGCCAGCAGCCCCGGGTGGGACTTCGGAAACACCATATATTTT. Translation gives CASSPGWDFGNTIYF.

The CDR3 bases are TGTGCCAGCAGTTACTCAGGGGAGGACACTGAAGCTTTCTTT. This sequence encodes CASSYSGEDTEAFF. The V call is TRBV6-5, the J call TRBJ1-1, with D tentatively TRBD1 (5 bases). The V and J ends lost 0 bases and 3 bases respectively, with 8 bases between them. The germline gives CDR1 MNHEY, CDR2 SVGAGI. The CDR3 has 14 amino acids.

The CDR3 here is CASSLPGTSGFGEQYF. In nucleotides, the CDR3 is TGTGCCAGCAGCCTCCCCGGGACTAGCGGCTTTGGAGAGCAGTACTTC. This chain links TRBV5-4 with TRBJ2-7; 11 bases agree with TRBD2. Germline V gene sequence: CDR1 SGHNT, CDR2 YYREEE (reference sequence). This CDR3 contains 16 residues. V was clipped by 4 bases and J by 7 bases; unmatched bases: 13.

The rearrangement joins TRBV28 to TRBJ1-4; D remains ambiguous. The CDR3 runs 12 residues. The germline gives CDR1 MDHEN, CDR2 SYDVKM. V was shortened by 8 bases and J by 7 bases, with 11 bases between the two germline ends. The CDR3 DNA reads TGTGCCAGCCGCTCCGCGCGTGAAAAACTGTTTTTT. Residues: CASRSAREKLFF.

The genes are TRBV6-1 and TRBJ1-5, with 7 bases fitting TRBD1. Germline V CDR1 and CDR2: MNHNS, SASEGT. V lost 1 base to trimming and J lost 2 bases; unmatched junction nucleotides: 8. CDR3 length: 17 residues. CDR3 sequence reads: CASSEGKGARGNQPQHF. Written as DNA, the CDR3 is TGTGCCAGCAGTGAAGGGAAGGGGGCCAGGGGCAATCAGCCCCAGCATTTT.